The sequence of this TCR beta chain was determined in a study of shared clonotypes between healthy human individuals. This clone has more than one count but fewer than ten. As defined, naive CD8 cells were CD45RO-negative and positively selected for CCR7, with terminally differentiated effector memory CD45RA+ cells excluded. The CDR3 has 14 amino acids. Per germline, CDR1 MDHEN and CDR2 SYDVKM. J was trimmed by 9 bases and V by 5 bases; bases with no gene match: 7. The material for each subset, its genomic DNA, was split evenly across several immunoSEQ plates. Sequencing used immunoSEQ multiplex PCR; TCRdb keeps in-frame clones, though not all of them. The data show millions of clones, 85% to 95% seen once.

Sample: naive CD8+ T cells sorted from blood. This sequence joins TRBV28 and TRBJ1-6, with 7 bases fitting TRBD1. The sequence was collected from a man aged 18 to 29 in good health. The CDR3 here is CASSAPQGGSPLHF. The CDR3 coding sequence is TGTGCCAGCAGTGCCCCTCAGGGGGGTTCACCCCTCCACTTT.